Presented here are 28 T cell receptor beta chains from one specimen sequenced in a study of cytomegalovirus exposure and HLA in healthy donors. PCR used 60 Vbeta primers and 13 Jbeta primers. The table came from immunoSEQ multiplex PCR; TCRdb's copy has only in-frame clones and leaves some out. The sample holds 100,000 to 150,000 clones, 82% seen once. The sequencing sample was made of PBMCs. The receptors were gathered from a boy aged 2 to 9 in good health and CMV-seronegative.

The rearrangement uses TRBV6-1 and TRBJ2-3, with 8 bases matching TRBD1. In germline, CDR1 is MNHNS, CDR2 SASEGT. The CDR3 runs 14 residues. The junction had 4 bases not matched to a gene; V was cut back by 4 bases and J by 4 bases. CDR3 region: CASSAGQAADTQYF. The CDR3 nucleotides read TGTGCCAGCAGTGCGGGACAGGCGGCAGATACGCAGTATTTT.

V is TRBV4-3 and J is TRBJ1-1; 7 nucleotides line up with TRBD1. Germline lookup yields CDR1 LGHNA and CDR2 YSLEER. The CDR3 is made up of 15 amino acids. J gave up 5 bases and V 1 base, and 7 bases lay outside the gene matches. CDR3 loop: CASSQAAGGMTEAFF. CDR3 coding DNA: TGCGCCAGCAGCCAAGCCGCAGGGGGTATGACTGAAGCTTTCTTT.

This clone was seen a few times. The chain joins TRBV5-1 to TRBJ2-7; D might be TRBD2 (7 bases). This CDR3 region has 13 residues. With 2 bases removed from V and 5 bases from J, the gap between germline ends came to 11 bases. CDR1 is SGHRS and CDR2 is YFSETQ in the germline V gene. CDR3 nucleotides: TGCGCCAGCAGCTTTGGGGGGGCCGACGAGCAGTACTTC. Its translation is CASSFGGADEQYF.

V usage is TRBV6-4 and J usage is TRBJ2-3; a weak D match, TRBD2 (6 bases). Trimming took off 3 bases at V and 0 bases at J, with 10 bases between the two ends. The CDR3 covers 15 residues. The germline CDR1 and CDR2 sequences are MRHNA and SNTAGT. The CDR3 here is CASSEEAGSTDTQYF. The CDR3 DNA reads as TGTGCCAGCAGTGAAGAGGCGGGGAGCACAGATACGCAGTATTTT.

This chain joins TRBV9 and TRBJ1-3; 7 bases agree with TRBD1. CDR3 length: 16 amino acids. Germline CDR1 reads SGDLS; CDR2 reads YYNGEE. With V trimmed by 4 bases and J by 2 bases, 9 bases remained unmatched. CDR3 sequence reads: CASSFPTGSAGNTIYF. CDR3 DNA: TGTGCCAGCAGCTTCCCGACAGGGAGCGCTGGAAACACCATATATTTT.

This chain joins TRBV7-3 and TRBJ1-1; the match to TRBD1 covers 11 bases. V shed 4 bases, J shed 6 bases, and the junction held 4 bases outside the gene matches. CDR3 length equals 14 residues. CDR1 SGHTA and CDR2 FQGTGA come from the germline V gene. CDR3 residues: CASSSLDRGPEAFF. In DNA, the CDR3 is TGTGCCAGCAGCTCATTGGACAGGGGGCCTGAAGCTTTCTTT.

The chain is built from TRBV30 and TRBJ1-4; a possible D gene is TRBD1 (6 bases). Germline V gene data show CDR1 as GTSNPN and CDR2 as SVGIG (reference sequence). The CDR3 length is 15 residues. Trimming pared 3 bases from V and 2 bases from J, leaving 13 bases between. Here the CDR3 reads CAWSTRGGTNEKLFF. The CDR3 nucleotides are TGTGCCTGGAGCACGAGGGGGGGCACTAATGAAAAACTGTTTTTT.

The chain uses TRBV6-5 and TRBJ2-1, with 9 bases aligning to TRBD2. Trimming at V came to 0 bases and at J to 4 bases, leaving 4 bases not matched to a gene. The CDR3 is made up of 16 amino acids. Germline CDR1 is MNHEY and CDR2 is SVGAGI. The CDR3 spells CASSYSSSGKYNEQFF. CDR3 coding DNA: TGTGCCAGCAGTTACTCCTCTAGCGGGAAATACAATGAGCAGTTCTTC.

The V call is TRBV6-1, the J call TRBJ1-1, with 7 bases aligning to TRBD1. This CDR3 has 14 residues. The germline CDR1 and CDR2 sequences are MNHNS and SASEGT. V was pared by 6 bases and J by 1 base, with 5 bases of the junction left unmatched. CDR3: CASSAGQRNTEAFF. CDR3 in DNA: TGTGCCAGCAGCGCGGGACAGAGGAACACTGAAGCTTTCTTT.

This clone turned up a few times. This rearrangement joins TRBV5-1 to TRBJ1-4; D is unresolved. The ends were cut back, 0 bases at V and 12 bases at J, with 9 bases in the middle. Per the germline V gene, CDR1 is SGHRS and CDR2 is YFSETQ. CDR3 length: 12 amino acids. CDR3 in amino acids: CASSLDSGELFF. As DNA, the CDR3 is TGCGCCAGCAGCTTGGACTCGGGAGAACTGTTTTTT. The complete variable domain, with remaining parts taken from reference TRBV5-1 and TRBJ1-4, reads KAGVTQTPRYLIKTRGQQVTLSCSPISGHRSVSWYQQTPGQGLQFLFEYFSETQRNKGNFPGRFSGRQFSNSRSEMNVSTLELGDSALYLCASSLDSGELFFGSGTQLSVL.

The chain recombines TRBV5-6 with TRBJ2-2; D may be TRBD2 (6 bases). CDR1 is SGHDT and CDR2 is YYEEEE in the germline V gene. Between the trimmed V and J ends, which lost 9 bases and 1 base, there was a span of 19 bases. The CDR3 is 16 residues long. CDR3 loop: CATAGTVDKNTGELFF. The CDR3 DNA is TGTGCCACCGCGGGGACCGTCGATAAGAACACCGGGGAGCTGTTTTTT.

This clone occurred once. CDR3 sequence reads: CASSLLTGALNTEAFF. In DNA, the CDR3 is TGTGCCAGCAGCTTATTAACAGGGGCCTTGAACACTGAAGCTTTCTTT. V and J are TRBV7-8 and TRBJ1-1; 7 nucleotides line up with TRBD1. The CDR3 totals 16 residues. Germline values: CDR1 SGHVS, CDR2 FQNEAQ. J lost 0 bases, V lost 2 bases, and 6 bases had no gene match.

The V gene is TRBV2, the J gene TRBJ1-1, with 10 bases matching TRBD1. The CDR3 sequence is 13 residues long. Germline CDR1 SNHLY, CDR2 FYNNEI. V trimming: 10 bases; J trimming: 8 bases; junction bases outside the gene matches: 10. CDR3 loop: CANYRDRGQEAFF. The CDR3 DNA follows: TGTGCCAACTACCGGGACAGGGGCCAGGAAGCTTTCTTT.

The chain has TRBV9 and TRBJ1-2; D is ambiguous. Germline-derived CDR1 and CDR2 are SGDLS and YYNGEE. V was pared by 0 bases and J by 8 bases, with 14 bases between. The CDR3 runs to 14 residues. This CDR3 reads CASSVGSSLGGYTF. CDR3 nucleotide sequence: TGTGCCAGCAGCGTAGGATCCTCCCTCGGGGGCTACACCTTC.

The J gene is TRBJ1-2, the V gene TRBV4-3; 10 nucleotides line up with TRBD1. The CDR3 length is 15 residues. From germline, CDR1 is LGHNA and CDR2 YSLEER. The junction had 8 bases not matched to a gene; V was cut back by 3 bases and J by 7 bases. CDR3 loop: CASSQMGTGAIGYTF. The CDR3 bases are TGCGCCAGCAGCCAGATGGGGACAGGGGCGATTGGCTACACCTTC.

This clone was detected a few times. The chain is built from TRBV5-1 and TRBJ2-7; TRBD2 agrees at 7 bases. In germline, CDR1 is SGHRS, CDR2 YFSETQ. The CDR3 totals 14 residues. After removal of 0 bases from V and 3 bases from J, the junction contained 3 bases not matched to a gene. CDR3: CASSLASGGYEQYV. The CDR3 region has the DNA TGCGCCAGCAGCTTGGCCTCGGGGGGCTACGAGCAGTACGTC.

This clone was seen just once. The chain joins TRBV6-5 to TRBJ1-1, with 7 bases fitting TRBD1. Germline values: CDR1 MNHEY, CDR2 SVGAGI. The CDR3 extends over 14 amino acids. J was trimmed by 1 base and V by 4 bases; bases with no gene match: 3. The CDR3 DNA sequence: TGTGCCAGCAGTTCTCAGGGGGGGAACACTGAAGCTTTCTTT. Protein sequence: CASSSQGGNTEAFF.

The chain has TRBV5-1 and TRBJ1-2, with D possibly being TRBD1 (6 bases). This CDR3 region has 15 residues. V was shortened by 0 bases and J by 4 bases, with 13 bases between the two germline ends. Germline loops: CDR1 SGHRS, CDR2 YFSETQ. CDR3 in DNA: TGCGCCAGCAGCTTGGCCCCAGGGGACCCCTATGGCTACACCTTC. Translation: CASSLAPGDPYGYTF.

This clone was observed a few times. The sample contains more than one DNA sequence encoding this CDR3. V usage is TRBV13 and J usage is TRBJ2-1; 12 bases line up with TRBD1. Trimming at V came to 4 bases and at J to 10 bases, leaving 11 bases not matched to a gene. In germline, CDR1 is PRHDT, CDR2 FYEKMQ (reference sequence). This CDR3 region has 16 residues. CDR3 sequence: CASSSDPGTGGREQFF. The CDR3 DNA reads as TGTGCCAGCAGCTCGGACCCCGGGACAGGGGGCCGGGAGCAGTTCTTC.

This chain connects TRBV4-2 to TRBJ2-5; 9 bases fit TRBD2. Germline V gives CDR1 LGHNA, CDR2 YNFKEQ. V gave up 4 bases and J gave up 2 bases; unmatched junction bases: 11. This CDR3 has 17 amino acids. CDR3 loop: CASSRPGGGALQETQYF. As DNA, the CDR3 is TGTGCCAGCAGCCGACCTGGCGGGGGGGCTCTACAAGAGACCCAGTACTTC.

In this sample, this clone turned up a few times. V usage is TRBV7-2 and J usage is TRBJ2-5; tentatively, D is TRBD2 (6 bases). This CDR3 comprises 16 residues. V lost 4 bases, J lost 5 bases, and 20 bases lay in between. CDR1 is SGHTA and CDR2 is FQGNSA in the germline V gene. The CDR3 is CASSSGSAGQRETQYF. The CDR3 bases are TGTGCCAGCAGCTCCGGGAGCGCCGGTCAGCGGGAGACCCAGTACTTC.

This clone is a singleton in its sample. The rearrangement links TRBV9 to TRBJ1-1; D not certain. Germline V gives CDR1 SGDLS, CDR2 YYNGEE. V lost 0 bases and J lost 0, with 6 bases in between. This CDR3 has 14 amino acids. The CDR3 bases are TGTGCCAGCAGCGTAGATTTAATGAACACTGAAGCTTTCTTT. The encoded protein is CASSVDLMNTEAFF.

This clone was detected a few times. This chain joins TRBV5-8 and TRBJ2-7, with 8 positions matching TRBD1. The germline gives CDR1 SGHTS, CDR2 YDEGEE. V lost 4 bases, J lost 1 base, and 7 bases stayed unmatched. The CDR3 extends over 15 amino acids. The CDR3 DNA reads as TGTGCCAGCAGCCTAGGACAGGGCCTGTCCTACGAGCAGTACTTC. Translating gives CASSLGQGLSYEQYF.

This clone was detected a few times. The chain joins TRBV10-3 to TRBJ1-2, with 7 bases that match TRBD1. The CDR3 has 13 amino acids. The germline V gene has CDR1 ENHRY and CDR2 SYGVKD. V was pared by 2 bases and J by 8 bases, with 5 bases of the junction left unmatched. CDR3 protein: CAISEGGGQGYTF. CDR3 coding DNA: TGTGCCATCAGTGAGGGAGGGGGCCAAGGCTACACCTTC.

V gene TRBV30 combines with J gene TRBJ2-6; TRBD2 aligns across 9 bases. The CDR3 has 18 residues. Germline-derived CDR1 and CDR2 are GTSNPN and SVGIG (reference sequence). The J segment lost 1 base and the V segment lost 3 bases, leaving 10 bases of the junction unmatched. The CDR3 loop reads CAWRGFAGGPSGANVLTF. In DNA, the CDR3 is TGTGCCTGGAGGGGTTTTGCGGGGGGGCCTTCTGGGGCCAACGTCCTGACTTTC.

This sequence joins TRBV19 and TRBJ1-5, with D possibly TRBD1 on 5 matching bases. The CDR3 covers 16 residues. The V end lost 4 bases, the J end lost 11 bases, and 24 bases lay between the germline ends. CDR1 and CDR2 from the germline V gene are LNHDA and SQIVND (reference sequence). CDR3 sequence: CASSKLDVAGPPAQHF. The CDR3 DNA is TGTGCCAGTAGTAAGCTGGACGTAGCGGGGCCTCCAGCCCAGCATTTT.

This clone occurred a few times. The CDR3 region has the DNA TGCGCCAGCAGCCAAGTTGAGGGTGGCAGGAGCGGCTACACCTTC. Its protein product is CASSQVEGGRSGYTF. The chain uses TRBV4-3 and TRBJ1-2; D gene uncertain. Per germline, CDR1 LGHNA and CDR2 YSLEER. V lost 1 base to trimming and J lost 8 bases, with 17 bases between them. The CDR3 contains 15 residues.

This rearrangement joins TRBV11-3 to TRBJ2-2; maybe TRBD2 (5 bases). This CDR3 comprises 16 residues. Germline V lookup: CDR1 SGHNT, CDR2 YENEEA. V was shortened by 2 bases and J by 1 base, with 11 bases between the two germline ends. CDR3: CASSLRSGLNTGELFF. CDR3 sequence (DNA): TGTGCCAGCAGCTTACGAAGCGGCTTGAACACCGGGGAGCTGTTTTTT.